The T cell receptor (beta chain) described here comes from a study of shared clonotypes between healthy human individuals (TCRdb year 2020). Notes on the research overall: A couple of women and three men aged 18 to 49 years were included in the cohort. To estimate repertoire size and how much clonotype sharing occurs between individuals, the study deeply sequenced the blood TCR repertoires of several healthy adults. Each donor's leukapheresis produced roughly between roughly 0.85 and 10 billion PBMCs. Per donor, three plates each were used for CD4 naive and CD4 memory, two for CD8 naive, and one for CD8 memory. Libraries were prepared and TCR repertoires were sequenced by different laboratories using diverse techniques, in order to increase sequencing depth and limit assay-specific biases. Overall results and qualifications from the work: Pairwise subsampling led to the expectation that sequencing depth would affect the degree of clonotype sharing among donors. Around 5% of naive CD4, roughly 3.5% of naive CD8, about 2.4% of memory CD4, and 0.4% of memory CD8 clonotypes were shared across a few donors. Sampling was restricted to blood, and TCR repertoires in tissues likely differ from the TCR repertoires found in blood. Because the study included a small number of donors, the genetic and exposure-history diversity represented was limited. Naive subsets generally had larger estimated clonotype richness than memory subsets. Incomplete sequencing was indicated by rarefaction of sorted-subset datasets, despite the large sequencing depth. Compared with non-shared clonotypes, the clonotypes found in all four sorted-subset donors had higher generation probabilities.

Using the deep immunoSEQ assay, multiplex PCR amplified TCR CDR3 regions from genomic DNA. Extracted genomic DNA from each cell subset was distributed evenly across all wells of several immunoSEQ 96-well plates, and each plate was treated as a replicate. For sorted subsets, approximately 190 ng of genomic DNA, equivalent to some 33,000 T cell genomes, went into each replicate PCR. The purified libraries were quantified using a Qubit 3.0 fluorometer, sized with a Bioanalyzer 2100, and then quantified again using the KAPA Library Quantification kit. Each immunoSEQ 96-well plate was sequenced on its own single-read 150-cycle Illumina NextSeq 550 flow cell. Regarding the original processing steps: The immunoSEQ output contained only junctional sequences without quality scores, so filtering could not match that applied to full-length reads. To assign V/J genes and CDR3, sequences were annotated using PyIR, a Python wrapper for IgBLAST v1.9, with IMGT germline references. Any read was removed if the V/J assignment was weak (E-value above 1e-6), the CDR3 was missing, or the read contained stop codons, out-of-frame junctions, or ambiguous translated residues. A V3J clonotype was defined by an identical inferred V gene, J gene, and CDR3 amino acid sequence. To compute the percentage overlap between repertoires, the number of shared unique clonotypes was divided by the size of the smaller repertoire. RTK rarefaction, the Chao1 estimator, and Recon v2.1 estimates of unobserved clonotypes were used to assess repertoire richness. For all TCRbeta clonotypes obtained by the gDNA method from a few donors, generation probabilities were computed with OLGA. Not all clones reach the TCRdb copy of this immuneACCESS table, which keeps in-frame sequences only. Checked studies attribute under half of the gap to unresolved V genes and leave the rest unexplained. Clone size and V and J calls were adopted from that table, with D and trimming inferred from the DNA. For this sample the table gives about 2,100,000 clones, of which approximately 94% were detected only once. The ten largest clones take up 1.7% of the sample.

As regards this clone: Its specific antigen is unknown. It has no much larger one-base neighbor in the sample; base qualities were not kept.

CD8 naive samples were obtained by positive selection for CCR7 among CD45RO-negative cells, yielding a CD45RA+CCR7+ population from which TemRA cells were excluded. Donors were healthy HIV-negative adults with no recently reported acute infections or vaccinations. Every donor was a Caucasian adult living in Nashville, Tennessee, USA. Blood was obtained by leukapheresis, after which PBMCs were separated by Ficoll-Histopaque density gradient centrifugation and cryopreserved in liquid nitrogen vapor phase. Analytical flow cytometry was used to check the purity and quantity of every magnetically sorted T cell population. Genomic DNA was isolated from each sorted fraction and quantified by UV absorbance on a Nanodrop 2000c. V gives up 3 bases and J gives up 13 bases, and the segment between their germline ends measures 12 bases. The germline V gene (reference sequence) specifies GTSNPN as CDR1 and SVGIG as CDR2. The CDR3 measures 10 amino acids from cysteine to phenylalanine. This entry keeps only the CDR3 DNA: 30 bases, framed from base 1.

The chain links TRBV30 with TRBJ1-2; the D segment could be TRBD1, given 5 matching bases. The sample comprised naive CD8+ T cells from PBMCs. According to the study, the label for this sample's cell subset or site signals: CD45RA+CCR7+. The clonotype originates from a man younger than 35 in good health. Some clones in this sample may be carry-over from other donors' samples. The CDR3 is CAWRGPSLTF. Here is the DNA: TGTGCCTGGAGGGGACCCTCTCTCACCTTC. The variable domain in full, with residues beyond the CDR3 obtained from the reference TRBV30 and TRBJ1-2 genes, is SQTIHQWPATLVQPVGSPLSLECTVEGTSNPNLYWYRQAAGRGLQLLFYSVGIGQISSEVPQNLSASRPQDRQFILSSKKLLLSDSGFYLCAWRGPSLTFGSGTRLTVV.